One sample yielded the 5 T cell receptor beta chains listed below, sequenced in a study of PD-1 blockade in classical Hodgkin lymphoma. With no exception, relapse followed autologous stem cell transplantation in all patients, and brentuximab vedotin exposure varied. Libraries were prepared by immunoSEQ multiplex PCR; TCRdb keeps only in-frame clonotypes and omits some of them. The sample carries more than 140,000 clones, around four fifths recorded once. Material: peripheral blood mononuclear cells (PBMCs), obtained before the second cycle of nivolumab. These receptor sequences come from a human donor with classical Hodgkin lymphoma.

The chain uses TRBV9 and TRBJ2-1; TRBD2 matches 8 bases. The germline gives CDR1 SGDLS, CDR2 YYNGEE. J gave up 3 bases and V 4 bases, and 9 bases lay outside the gene matches. The CDR3 covers 16 residues. The CDR3 nucleotides are TGTGCCAGCAGCCAAGCGGGAGAGAAGCTCTACAATGAGCAGTTCTTC. Translated: CASSQAGEKLYNEQFF. The full variable domain, in which reference TRBV9 and TRBJ2-1 provide the parts outside the CDR3, is DSGVTQTPKHLITATGQRVTLRCSPRSGDLSVYWYQQSLDQGLQFLIQYYNGEERAKGNILERFSAQQFPDLHSELNLSSLELGDSALYFCASSQAGEKLYNEQFFGPGTRLTVL.

The chain couples TRBV5-4 to TRBJ1-2; D is perhaps TRBD1 (6 bases). The germline V gene encodes CDR1 SGHNT and CDR2 YYREEE (reference sequence). The CDR3 covers 14 residues. The V end lost 1 base, the J end lost 3 bases, and 10 bases lay between the germline ends. This CDR3 is CASSLTGRDYGYTF. The DNA of the CDR3 is TGTGCCAGCAGCTTGACAGGGAGGGACTATGGCTACACCTTC.

This clone was found once. CDR3 nucleotides: TGTGCCAGCAGCTTAGCGAGGGTTCCGGGACTAGCCTACGAGCAGTACTTC. This gives the protein CASSLARVPGLAYEQYF. V usage is TRBV7-2 and J usage is TRBJ2-7, with 8 bases fitting TRBD2. V dropped 0 bases and J dropped 2; count of bases not matched to a gene: 9. Germline V gene lookup returns CDR1 SGHTA and CDR2 FQGNSA. This CDR3 spans 17 amino acids.

The rearrangement joins TRBV7-2 to TRBJ1-2; D not resolved. CDR1 SGHTA and CDR2 FQGNSA come from the germline V gene. The CDR3 is 13 amino acids. V shed 5 bases and J shed 4 bases, with 11 bases lying between them. CDR3 nucleotide sequence: TGTGCCAGCAGCCCAGACGAGTCCTATGGCTACACCTTC. It specifies CASSPDESYGYTF.

The genes are TRBV9 and TRBJ2-3; no reliable D call. CDR1 SGDLS and CDR2 YYNGEE come from the germline V gene. The ends were cut back, 0 bases at V and 9 bases at J, with 8 bases in the middle. The length of the CDR3 is 12 residues. The CDR3 region is CASSVGGSTQYF. Here the CDR3 DNA reads TGTGCCAGCAGCGTAGGTGGGTCGACGCAGTATTTT. Combining the CDR3 with reference TRBV9 and TRBJ2-3 gives the whole variable domain DSGVTQTPKHLITATGQRVTLRCSPRSGDLSVYWYQQSLDQGLQFLIQYYNGEERAKGNILERFSAQQFPDLHSELNLSSLELGDSALYFCASSVGGSTQYFGPGTRLTVL.